The 24 T cell receptor beta chains given below trace back to one sample, sequenced in a study of OX40 agonist ivuxolimab in advanced cancers. Using immunoSEQ multiplex PCR, the repertoire was profiled, and TCRdb retains in-frame clones only, with some absent. The sample lists 80,000 or so clones, about 93% occurring once. This specimen consisted of CD4+ or CD8+ T cells sorted from blood, obtained in a trial of the OX40 agonist ivuxolimab. All receptors derive from an adult with an advanced solid tumor such as melanoma, head and neck, liver or kidney cancer.

CDR3 sequence (DNA): TGTGCCAGCACGAACGGGGGGGCAGAGACCCAGTACTTC. It encodes CASTNGGAETQYF. This chain uses TRBV6-1 with TRBJ2-5; 8 bases line up with TRBD2. After removal of 7 bases from V and 4 bases from J, the junction contained 5 bases not matched to a gene. The CDR3 sequence is 13 residues long. Germline values: CDR1 MNHNS, CDR2 SASEGT.

The chain is built from TRBV7-2 and TRBJ2-1, with unresolved D. This CDR3 spans 14 amino acids. Germline lookup yields CDR1 SGHTA and CDR2 FQGNSA. The ends were cut back, 10 bases at V and 9 bases at J, with 22 bases in the middle. The chain's CDR3 is CATKLRPAWGEQFF. In DNA, the CDR3 is TGTGCCACCAAGCTTAGACCGGCGTGGGGTGAGCAGTTCTTC.

The chain is built from TRBV5-8 and TRBJ2-2; D remains unclear. V shed 4 bases and J shed 3 bases, with 13 bases lying between them. The CDR3 spans 15 residues. Germline CDR1 and CDR2: SGHTS and YDEGEE. CDR3 nucleotide sequence: TGTGCCAGCAGCCCTCGCGCAGGATACACCGGGGAGCTGTTTTTT. Protein sequence: CASSPRAGYTGELFF. The variable domain in full, with the rest retrieved from reference TRBV5-8 and TRBJ2-2, is EAGVTQSPTHLIKTRGQQATLRCSPISGHTSVYWYQQALGLGLQFLLWYDEGEERNRGNFPPRFSGRQFPNYSSELNVNALELEDSALYLCASSPRAGYTGELFFGEGSRLTVL.

The rearrangement links TRBV11-2 to TRBJ2-1; TRBD2 aligns across 7 bases. V gave up 6 bases and J gave up 15 bases; unmatched junction bases: 11. The CDR3 covers 12 residues. Per the germline V gene, CDR1 is SGHAT and CDR2 is FQNNGV. CDR3 bases: TGTGCCAGCAGAACCCTGGGGGGGTATGGGTTCTTC. Protein product: CASRTLGGYGFF.

The chain joins TRBV19 to TRBJ2-1; TRBD2 aligns across 14 bases. V was pared by 4 bases and J by 4 bases, with 6 bases of the junction left unmatched. The CDR3 is 17 amino acids. Germline V gene lookup returns CDR1 LNHDA and CDR2 SQIVND (reference sequence). The CDR3 protein is CASSNSRTSGGYNEQFF. The DNA of the CDR3 is TGTGCCAGTAGTAACTCGAGGACTAGCGGGGGGTACAATGAGCAGTTCTTC.

This clone has only one observation. The V gene is TRBV4-1, the J gene TRBJ2-7, with D possibly matching TRBD1 (6 bases). Germline V lookup: CDR1 MGHRA, CDR2 YSYEKL. CDR3 length: 14 residues. The germline V and J ends were trimmed by 1 base and 0 bases, with 7 bases remaining between them. The CDR3 coding sequence is TGCGCCAGCAGCCAAGGGACAGACTCCTACGAGCAGTACTTC. This codes for CASSQGTDSYEQYF.

The chain carries TRBV4-3 and TRBJ2-1, with 16 bases fitting TRBD2. Germline trimming cut 4 bases from V and 3 bases from J; bases unmatched to any gene: 15. Looked up from germline, CDR1 is LGHNA and CDR2 is YSLEER. The CDR3 is 21 amino acids. This CDR3 is CASSPRYTGTSGRAYYNEQFF. The CDR3 region has the DNA TGCGCCAGCAGCCCCCGATACACCGGGACTAGCGGGAGGGCGTACTACAATGAGCAGTTCTTC.

Points on this clone: One junction end does not reproduce the germline sequence, and a read error may be involved. The J gene is TRBJ2-7, the V gene TRBV2; D is possibly TRBD1 or TRBD2 (5 bases each). The CDR3 runs to 13 residues. The germline gives CDR1 SNHLY, CDR2 FYNNEI. CDR3: CASSSDKGTLPDF. Here the CDR3 DNA reads TGTGCCAGCAGTTCGGACAAGGGGACGCTCCCAGACTTC.

V gene TRBV7-9 combines with J gene TRBJ1-2; maybe TRBD1 (6 bases). The CDR3 contains 15 residues. V was pared by 6 bases and J by 3 bases, with 17 bases between. The V gene's germline CDR1 is SEHNR and CDR2 FQNEAQ (reference sequence). Here the CDR3 reads CASRPSTGSDYGYTF. DNA for the CDR3: TGTGCCAGCAGACCTTCGACAGGCTCTGACTATGGCTACACCTTC.

This sequence joins TRBV14 and TRBJ1-5; a possible D gene is TRBD1 (5 bases). The CDR3 spans 17 residues. Per germline, CDR1 SGHDN and CDR2 FVKESK. V was clipped by 2 bases and J by 4 bases, with 18 bases between them. CDR3: CASSQKGSRQGNQPQHF. Written as DNA, the CDR3 is TGTGCCAGCAGCCAAAAAGGTTCTCGGCAGGGAAATCAGCCCCAGCATTTT.

The rearrangement uses TRBV4-3 and TRBJ2-3, with 16 bases aligning to TRBD2. With 3 bases clipped from V and 5 bases from J, the junction kept 5 bases outside the gene matches. Germline loops: CDR1 LGHNA, CDR2 YSLEER. This CDR3 has 17 amino acids. The CDR3 sequence: CASSQGTSGGAGDTQYF. CDR3 sequence (DNA): TGCGCCAGCAGCCAGGGGACTAGCGGGGGGGCAGGAGATACGCAGTATTTT.

With regard to this clone: Other DNA sequences within the sample encode an identical CDR3. The chain joins TRBV10-3 to TRBJ1-1, with unresolved D. CDR1 and CDR2 (germline): ENHRY, SYGVKD. There are 11 residues in the CDR3. Trimming pared 2 bases from V and 7 bases from J, leaving 5 bases between. CDR3 bases: TGTGCCATCAGTGAGGGGCTTGAAGCTTTCTTT. It translates to CAISEGLEAFF.

This chain links TRBV11-1 with TRBJ2-1; 10 bases fit TRBD2. Germline CDR1 reads SGHAT; CDR2 reads FQDESV (reference sequence). V lost 2 bases, J lost 3 bases, and 1 base stayed unmatched. There are 15 residues in the CDR3. The CDR3 nucleotides are TGTGCCAGCAGCTTACAGCGGGGGGGCTACAATGAGCAGTTCTTC. This gives the protein CASSLQRGGYNEQFF.

This clone was picked up one time. V is TRBV29-1 and J is TRBJ2-1; the D gene is possibly TRBD2 (5 bases). With 7 bases removed from V and 6 bases from J, the gap between germline ends came to 13 bases. The germline V gene has CDR1 SQVTM and CDR2 ANQGSEA. The length of the CDR3 is 12 residues. This CDR3 is CSGKGEGNEQFF. In DNA form, the CDR3 reads TGCAGCGGAAAGGGAGAAGGCAATGAGCAGTTCTTC.

The chain uses TRBV5-4 and TRBJ1-2; 7 nucleotides align to TRBD1. The length of the CDR3 is 17 residues. Unmatched junction bases numbered 8, after V lost 0 bases and J lost 0 bases. Looked up from germline, CDR1 is SGHNT and CDR2 is YYREEE (reference sequence). CDR3 region: CASSLGGGQVPNYGYTF. CDR3 sequence (DNA): TGTGCCAGCAGCTTGGGAGGGGGCCAAGTCCCTAACTATGGCTACACCTTC.

The V call is TRBV7-2, the J call TRBJ1-5, with a weak D call TRBD1 (5 bases). The V end was cut by 5 bases, the J end by 12 bases, with 14 bases between. This CDR3 is built from 12 residues. Germline assignment: CDR1 SGHTA and CDR2 FQGNSA. The CDR3, as DNA: TGTGCCAGCAGCCAAACGGGGGGAGACCAGCATTTT. It translates to CASSQTGGDQHF.

The chain carries TRBV6-1 and TRBJ1-1; D possibly corresponds to TRBD1 (6 bases). This CDR3 has 14 amino acids. V dropped 4 bases and J dropped 5 bases, with 14 bases sitting between them. CDR1 and CDR2 from the germline V gene are MNHNS and SASEGT. The CDR3: CASSGQGRQTEAFF. In DNA form, the CDR3 reads TGTGCCAGCAGTGGGCAGGGGAGGCAAACTGAAGCTTTCTTT.

The gene calls are TRBV7-9 and TRBJ2-2; D possibly corresponds to TRBD2 (6 bases). This CDR3 has 14 residues. V lost 4 bases, J lost 4 bases, and 10 bases lay in between. CDR1 is SEHNR, CDR2 FQNEAQ, per germline (reference sequence). CDR3 coding DNA: TGTGCCAGCAGCTCCTCCGGGGGCACCGGGGAGCTGTTTTTT. This gives the protein CASSSSGGTGELFF.

The chain joins TRBV5-1 to TRBJ2-3; TRBD2 aligns across 8 bases. This CDR3 comprises 16 residues. V gave up 4 bases and J gave up 1 base; unmatched junction bases: 8. From germline, CDR1 is SGHRS and CDR2 YFSETQ. The CDR3 loop reads CASSGGGIGGTDTQYF. The CDR3 DNA reads TGCGCCAGCAGCGGCGGGGGGATCGGGGGCACAGATACGCAGTATTTT.

This chain joins TRBV4-3 and TRBJ1-5; D unclear. The germline V and J ends were trimmed by 0 bases and 9 bases, with 9 bases remaining between them. This CDR3 is built from 13 residues. Germline CDR1 is LGHNA and CDR2 is YSLEER. CDR3 sequence reads: CASSQDPGSPQHF. The CDR3 bases are TGCGCCAGCAGCCAAGATCCCGGATCGCCCCAGCATTTT.

The chain joins TRBV6-5 to TRBJ1-1; no definite D call. Germline values: CDR1 MNHEY, CDR2 SVGAGI. The CDR3 spans 15 residues. V dropped 3 bases and J dropped 0 bases, with 11 bases sitting between them. CDR3 residues: CASSYLAQMNTEAFF. CDR3 coding DNA: TGTGCCAGCAGTTATTTGGCCCAGATGAACACTGAAGCTTTCTTT.

The CDR3 bases are TGTGCCAGCAGCTTAGGGGACAGTTCCTCAGATACGCAGTATTTT. Its translation is CASSLGDSSSDTQYF. The V gene is TRBV7-6, the J gene TRBJ2-3, with 7 bases that match TRBD1. In germline, CDR1 is SGHVS, CDR2 FNYEAQ. The CDR3 totals 15 residues. The V gene end was trimmed by 1 base and the J gene end by 4 bases; junction bases not matched to a gene: 5.

The chain is built from TRBV5-1 and TRBJ2-3; 8 bases align to TRBD2. Trimming at V came to 4 bases and at J to 1 base, leaving 5 bases not matched to a gene. There are 15 residues in the CDR3. Germline assignment: CDR1 SGHRS and CDR2 YFSETQ. CDR3: CASSPVGGGTDTQYF. CDR3 coding DNA: TGCGCCAGCAGCCCCGTCGGGGGGGGCACAGATACGCAGTATTTT.

The V and J genes are TRBV5-4 and TRBJ2-3; TRBD2 aligns across 8 bases. CDR1 is SGHNT and CDR2 is YYREEE in the germline V gene (reference sequence). The CDR3 spans 16 residues. V was clipped by 4 bases and J by 3 bases; unmatched bases: 10. The CDR3 DNA reads as TGTGCCAGCAGCGCGGGGATCGGGGGGGGGACAGATACGCAGTATTTT. The encoded protein is CASSAGIGGGTDTQYF.